A selection of T cell receptor beta chains follows, all from one sample in a study of shared clonotypes between healthy human individuals. Here immunoSEQ multiplex PCR was the method, and the copy in TCRdb shows in-frame clones only, minus some. The sample has about 2 million clones, about 95% seen once. Sequencing was done on a sample of naive CD8+ T cells sorted from blood. These receptors were obtained from a man aged 18 to 30 in good health. Each CDR3 is given without its conserved first and last residue. Clone size is not always given. Where it is, it says once, few, many or a class for expanded clones.

j_call: TRBJ2-1
clone_size: NA
v_call: TRBV30
cdr3_aa: AWSVGVGEQF

j_call: TRBJ2-7
clone_size: NA
v_call: TRBV19
cdr3_aa: ASSIGGSYEQY

j_call: TRBJ1-1
clone_size: NA
v_call: TRBV6-5
cdr3_aa: ASSYSDRTPGTEAF

j_call: TRBJ1-2
clone_size: NA
v_call: TRBV5-6
cdr3_aa: ASSLEAASYGYT

j_call: TRBJ2-7
clone_size: NA
v_call: TRBV13
cdr3_aa: ASSLPDREGHEQY

j_call: TRBJ1-2
clone_size: NA
v_call: TRBV7-9
cdr3_aa: ASSLGTGQGYT

j_call: TRBJ1-2
clone_size: NA
v_call: TRBV10-3
cdr3_aa: AISDQMTVTNYGYT

j_call: TRBJ2-1
clone_size: NA
v_call: TRBV7-2
cdr3_aa: ASSLAYNSGRPYNEQF

j_call: TRBJ2-7
clone_size: NA
v_call: TRBV7-9
cdr3_aa: ASSSGTSYEQY

j_call: TRBJ2-5
clone_size: once
v_call: TRBV7-9
cdr3_aa: ASSLGNGVETQY

j_call: TRBJ1-5
clone_size: NA
v_call: TRBV6-6
cdr3_aa: ASDHRGANQPQH

j_call: TRBJ1-1
clone_size: NA
v_call: TRBV12-2
cdr3_aa: ASRLSASEQGTRNTEAF

j_call: TRBJ2-1
clone_size: NA
v_call: TRBV9
cdr3_aa: ASSVGGGSSNEQF

j_call: TRBJ1-3
clone_size: NA
v_call: TRBV30
cdr3_aa: AWRVNSNSGNTIY

j_call: TRBJ2-1
clone_size: NA
v_call: TRBV7-2
cdr3_aa: ASSLGLGGSYNEQF

j_call: TRBJ2-4
clone_size: NA
v_call: TRBV27
cdr3_aa: ASSSRTSGEGY

j_call: TRBJ1-3
clone_size: once
v_call: TRBV28
cdr3_aa: ASSFTLQGLDTIY

j_call: TRBJ2-7
clone_size: NA
v_call: TRBV6-1
cdr3_aa: ASSDRDRGYLQY

j_call: TRBJ2-7
clone_size: NA
v_call: TRBV9
cdr3_aa: ASSVGNKGEQY

j_call: TRBJ2-7
clone_size: NA
v_call: TRBV9
cdr3_aa: ASSVGYSGGSYEQY

j_call: TRBJ1-4
clone_size: NA
v_call: TRBV10-3
cdr3_aa: AISDLGVAGANEKLF

j_call: TRBJ2-7
clone_size: NA
v_call: TRBV15
cdr3_aa: ATSSDIYEQY

j_call: TRBJ2-7
clone_size: NA
v_call: TRBV11-1
cdr3_aa: ASSLHRTYEQY

j_call: TRBJ2-7
clone_size: NA
v_call: TRBV14
cdr3_aa: ASSQPGGTYEQY

j_call: TRBJ1-4
clone_size: NA
v_call: TRBV25-1
cdr3_aa: ASSGYRERDEKLF

j_call: TRBJ2-7
clone_size: NA
v_call: TRBV4-1
cdr3_aa: ASSPRDAAYEQY

j_call: TRBJ2-1
clone_size: NA
v_call: TRBV27
cdr3_aa: ASSAGLAGVVNEQF

j_call: TRBJ2-1
clone_size: NA
v_call: TRBV4-1
cdr3_aa: ASSQELSGVYNEQF

j_call: TRBJ2-6
clone_size: NA
v_call: TRBV10-3
cdr3_aa: AISEVKRGPFEANVLT

j_call: TRBJ1-6
clone_size: few
v_call: TRBV19
cdr3_aa: ASSFLGGGQNNSPLH

j_call: TRBJ2-2
clone_size: NA
v_call: TRBV6-6
cdr3_aa: ASSYGQGAGELF

j_call: TRBJ2-3
clone_size: NA
v_call: TRBV7-2
cdr3_aa: ASSVEPPWELAGPDTQY

j_call: TRBJ2-5
clone_size: NA
v_call: TRBV11-2
cdr3_aa: ASADETQY

j_call: TRBJ2-2
clone_size: NA
v_call: TRBV6-5
cdr3_aa: ASSYGINTGELF

j_call: TRBJ2-2
clone_size: NA
v_call: TRBV13
cdr3_aa: ASSFRTSGIAGELF

j_call: TRBJ2-1
clone_size: NA
v_call: TRBV2
cdr3_aa: ASSPSDSYNEQF

j_call: TRBJ2-7
clone_size: NA
v_call: TRBV28
cdr3_aa: ASSSAGEQY

j_call: TRBJ2-1
clone_size: NA
v_call: TRBV27
cdr3_aa: ASSASSGEKYNEQF

j_call: TRBJ1-1
clone_size: NA
v_call: TRBV28
cdr3_aa: ASSLVGSTEAF

j_call: TRBJ2-1
clone_size: NA
v_call: TRBV27
cdr3_aa: ASSHPGRENEQF

j_call: TRBJ2-1
clone_size: once
v_call: TRBV5-1
cdr3_aa: ASSLETEWPYNEQF

j_call: TRBJ1-2
clone_size: NA
v_call: TRBV9
cdr3_aa: ASSVAANYGYT